Shown below are 14 T cell receptor beta chains from a single sample sequenced in a study of patients and donors after allogeneic stem cell transplantation. TCRdb re-called the RT-PCR reads through MiXCR, storing one row per CDR3 protein. The sample holds 920,000 or so distinct CDR3 sequences, approximately 19% seen once. Material: blood, either unsorted or a sorted T cell fraction (not recorded which). These receptors were taken from a human donor who was either an allogeneic HSCT recipient or a stem cell or donor lymphocyte infusion donor (not recorded which). It is not recorded whose cells these are; they may come from a transplant donor.

In its sample, this clonotype was seen a few times. The CDR3 nucleotides are TGTGCCAGCGGACTGGACGGTAACACTGAAGCTTTCTTT. The encoded protein is CASGLDGNTEAFF. The rearrangement links TRBV12-3 or TRBV12-4 to TRBJ1-1, with unresolved D. The V and J ends lost 8 bases and 2 bases respectively, with 12 bases between them. This CDR3 is built from 13 residues.

The chain combines TRBV19 with TRBJ2-1; D is perhaps TRBD2 (6 bases). Germline values: CDR1 LNHDA, CDR2 SQIVND (reference sequence). The CDR3 has 13 residues. Trimming shortened V by 6 bases and J by 7 bases, and 13 bases separated the two germline ends. CDR3 coding DNA: TGTGCCAGTAGGGAGGGCCCCTGGAATGAGCAGTTCTTC. Its protein is CASREGPWNEQFF.

This clonotype was recorded a few times. The chain recombines TRBV9 with TRBJ2-1; D is perhaps TRBD2 (6 bases). V was shortened by 2 bases and J by 9 bases, with 18 bases between the two germline ends. This CDR3 contains 15 residues. Germline loops: CDR1 SGDLS, CDR2 YYNGEE. CDR3 sequence (DNA): TGTGCCAGCAGCGTTAGTAGCGGAGGTTGGGGTGAGCAGTTCTTC. Translation: CASSVSSGGWGEQFF. The complete variable domain, with remaining parts taken from reference TRBV9 and TRBJ2-1, reads DSGVTQTPKHLITATGQRVTLRCSPRSGDLSVYWYQQSLDQGLQFLIQYYNGEERAKGNILERFSAQQFPDLHSELNLSSLELGDSALYFCASSVSSGGWGEQFFGPGTRLTVL.

There are a few counts of this clonotype. The J gene is TRBJ2-5, the V gene TRBV18, with D unresolved. The CDR3 extends over 14 amino acids. The germline V gene encodes CDR1 KGHSH and CDR2 LQKENI. V was pared by 3 bases and J by 5 bases, with 13 bases between. The CDR3 nucleotides are TGTGCCAGCTCACCTGGTACCCTGGGGGAGACCCAGTACTTC. As protein: CASSPGTLGETQYF.

The V call is TRBV14, the J call TRBJ2-7; 7 nucleotides align to TRBD1. Trimming cost V 4 bases and J 3 bases; bases outside gene matches: 12. The CDR3 has 16 residues. CDR1 is SGHDN and CDR2 is FVKESK in the germline V gene. For the CDR3, the DNA is TGTGCCAGCAGCCCGAACGTTCGGGACAGTCACTACGAGCAGTACTTC. Protein sequence: CASSPNVRDSHYEQYF.

The rearrangement uses TRBV9 and TRBJ2-2; D may be TRBD2 (5 bases). Per germline, CDR1 SGDLS and CDR2 YYNGEE. V was clipped by 0 bases and J by 4 bases, with 16 bases between them. CDR3 length: 17 residues. The CDR3 spells CASSVGERPRGTGELFF. The CDR3 DNA reads TGTGCCAGCAGCGTAGGGGAGAGACCGCGAGGCACCGGGGAGCTGTTTTTT. The full variable domain, in which reference TRBV9 and TRBJ2-2 provide the parts outside the CDR3, is DSGVTQTPKHLITATGQRVTLRCSPRSGDLSVYWYQQSLDQGLQFLIQYYNGEERAKGNILERFSAQQFPDLHSELNLSSLELGDSALYFCASSVGERPRGTGELFFGEGSRLTVL.

The genes are TRBV9 and TRBJ2-3; D is unclear. V was clipped by 4 bases and J by 4 bases, with 10 bases between them. There are 13 residues in the CDR3. From germline, CDR1 is SGDLS and CDR2 YYNGEE. Here the CDR3 reads CASSPRTADTQYF. The CDR3 DNA follows: TGTGCCAGCAGCCCCCGGACGGCAGATACGCAGTATTTT.

The chain joins TRBV20-1 to TRBJ2-3, with TRBD2 matching 9 bases. The CDR3 consists of 17 residues. With V trimmed by 6 bases and J by 5 bases, 18 bases remained unmatched. CDR1 DFQATT and CDR2 SNEGSKA come from the germline V gene (reference sequence). The CDR3 DNA reads TGCAGTGCGACCTCCACCCCCCAGCGGGAGGTGGGAGATACGCAGTATTTT. This encodes CSATSTPQREVGDTQYF.

In this sample, this clonotype turned up many times. The chain joins TRBV29-1 to TRBJ2-2; 10 bases fit TRBD2. The CDR3 contains 14 residues. With V trimmed by 6 bases and J by 6 bases, 7 bases remained unmatched. Germline-derived CDR1 and CDR2 are SQVTM and ANQGSEA. CDR3 loop: CSVSSGSDPGELFF. The CDR3 bases are TGCAGCGTCTCTAGCGGGAGCGATCCCGGGGAGCTGTTTTTT.

The chain combines TRBV29-1 with TRBJ1-4; no firm D call. This CDR3 comprises 13 residues. In germline, CDR1 is SQVTM, CDR2 ANQGSEA. V was pared by 7 bases and J by 4 bases, with 13 bases between. CDR3 nucleotide sequence: TGCAGCGGACTACCGACGGGTAATGAAAAACTGTTTTTT. Translated, it gives CSGLPTGNEKLFF.

This clonotype was counted a few times. The V call is TRBV12-3 or TRBV12-4, the J call TRBJ1-2, with TRBD1 identical over 10 bases. Losses at the gene ends were 4 bases for V and 4 bases for J; bases not matched to a gene: 12. This CDR3 contains 17 residues. As DNA, the CDR3 is TGTGCCAGCAGTTCTTCCGGGACAGGGGATTTCGTCTATGGCTACACCTTC. This encodes CASSSSGTGDFVYGYTF.

This clonotype was observed a few times. The CDR3 DNA sequence: TGCGCCAGCCGGTATAGAGGCCCGGGACTAGCCCCCAATGAGCAGTTCTTC. Protein sequence: CASRYRGPGLAPNEQFF. The chain carries TRBV5-1 and TRBJ2-1, with 9 bases aligning to TRBD2. This CDR3 contains 17 residues. V trimming: 7 bases; J trimming: 6 bases; junction bases outside the gene matches: 17. In germline, CDR1 is SGHRS, CDR2 YFSETQ.

This chain links TRBV20-1 with TRBJ2-1, with D possibly TRBD1 on 6 matching bases. Germline CDR1 and CDR2: DFQATT and SNEGSKA (reference sequence). V lost 4 bases and J 3 bases, leaving 13 bases between the germline ends. The CDR3 contains 14 residues. The CDR3 DNA follows: TGCAGTGCTATAGGACAGTCGATCTACAATGAGCAGTTCTTC. Protein: CSAIGQSIYNEQFF.

This clonotype has just one count. J is TRBJ1-2 and V is TRBV6-6; 7 bases line up with TRBD1. Germline V gene lookup returns CDR1 MNHNY and CDR2 SVGAGI (reference sequence). The CDR3 spans 13 residues. V shed 4 bases and J 8 bases; nucleotides not matched to a gene: 7. CDR3 amino acids: CASSSHQGEGYTF. The CDR3 DNA sequence: TGTGCCAGCAGTTCCCATCAGGGGGAGGGCTACACCTTC.